The 17 T cell receptor beta chains given below trace back to one sample, sequenced in a study of blood T cell repertoires in COVID-19. This table comes from immunoSEQ multiplex PCR, and its TCRdb copy is limited to in-frame clones, with some not included. Of about 50,000 clones in the sample, 90% are singletons; the top ten hold nearly 10%. Sequencing used peripheral blood. These receptors came from a woman of 80 years or more with acute or convalescent COVID-19.

Only a few counts were recorded for this clone. J is TRBJ1-2 and V is TRBV30; D gene uncertain. With 2 bases removed from V and 7 bases from J, the gap between germline ends came to 11 bases. The length of the CDR3 is 12 residues. Germline-derived CDR1 and CDR2 are GTSNPN and SVGIG (reference sequence). This CDR3 reads CAWSWSAGGYTF. The CDR3 region has the DNA TGTGCCTGGAGTTGGTCTGCAGGTGGCTACACCTTC.

This chain links TRBV5-1 with TRBJ1-2; 7 nucleotides match TRBD1. This CDR3 spans 14 amino acids. Germline CDR1 reads SGHRS; CDR2 reads YFSETQ. Trimming at V came to 3 bases and at J to 7 bases, leaving 9 bases not matched to a gene. The CDR3 DNA reads TGCGCCAGCAGCTCGGGACAGCTATCGGGTGGCTACACCTTC. Its translation is CASSSGQLSGGYTF. The whole variable domain, filled in from reference TRBV5-1 and TRBJ1-2, reads KAGVTQTPRYLIKTRGQQVTLSCSPISGHRSVSWYQQTPGQGLQFLFEYFSETQRNKGNFPGRFSGRQFSNSRSEMNVSTLELGDSALYLCASSSGQLSGGYTFGSGTRLTVV.

This clone was observed a single time. The CDR3 nucleotides are TGTGCCAGCAGCTTGTTTGGCTACGGGGTTCATCAAGAGACCCAGTACTTC. This encodes CASSLFGYGVHQETQYF. The chain recombines TRBV5-6 with TRBJ2-5, with D perhaps matching TRBD2 (5 bases). CDR3 size: 17 residues. Looked up from germline, CDR1 is SGHDT and CDR2 is YYEEEE. V lost 1 base, J lost 2 bases, and 18 bases lay in between.

The V and J genes are TRBV4-3 and TRBJ1-2; D remains ambiguous. Germline V gives CDR1 LGHNA, CDR2 YSLEER. The CDR3 consists of 16 residues. The V gene lost 0 bases and the J gene lost 8 bases, with 19 bases spanning the gap. The CDR3 is CASSQDPGSRGEGYTF. CDR3 DNA: TGCGCCAGCAGCCAAGACCCCGGATCGCGGGGAGAGGGCTACACCTTC.

This clone was detected only a few times. The chain has TRBV7-6 and TRBJ2-2; D remains unclear. Trimming shortened V by 4 bases and J by 5 bases, and 23 bases separated the two germline ends. This CDR3 is 18 amino acids long. Germline V lookup: CDR1 SGHVS, CDR2 FNYEAQ. Here the CDR3 reads CASSSSPPSGTITGELFF. For the CDR3, the DNA is TGTGCCAGCAGCTCTAGTCCCCCCTCCGGTACGATAACCGGGGAGCTGTTTTTT.

V and J are TRBV15 and TRBJ1-2; a weak D match, TRBD1 (6 bases). Germline values: CDR1 LNHNV, CDR2 YYDKDF (reference sequence). There are 15 residues in the CDR3. With 5 bases removed from V and 5 bases from J, the gap between germline ends came to 18 bases. The CDR3 sequence is CATSGHPDRLYGYTF. In DNA, the CDR3 is TGTGCCACCAGCGGACACCCGGACAGACTATATGGCTACACCTTC.

This chain connects TRBV5-6 to TRBJ1-2; a weak D match, TRBD1 (6 bases). The germline V gene has CDR1 SGHDT and CDR2 YYEEEE. The V end was cut by 5 bases, the J end by 6 bases, with 14 bases between. This CDR3 has 13 amino acids. CDR3 nucleotides: TGTGCCAGCAGTTGGGGAGGGGGAAATGGCTACACCTTC. Protein: CASSWGGGNGYTF. Combining the CDR3 with reference TRBV5-6 and TRBJ1-2 gives the whole variable domain DAGVTQSPTHLIKTRGQQVTLRCSPKSGHDTVSWYQQALGQGPQFIFQYYEEEERQRGNFPDRFSGHQFPNYSSELNVNALLLGDSALYLCASSWGGGNGYTFGSGTRLTVV.

The chain joins TRBV19 to TRBJ2-2; 11 nucleotides line up with TRBD2. V shed 5 bases and J 4 bases; nucleotides not matched to a gene: 6. Germline V gene lookup returns CDR1 LNHDA and CDR2 SQIVND (reference sequence). The CDR3 is made up of 16 amino acids. CDR3 protein: CASSYSGRAGTGELFF. In nucleotides, the CDR3 is TGTGCCAGTAGTTATAGCGGGAGGGCGGGCACCGGGGAGCTGTTTTTT.

Only one count was recorded for this clone. The chain recombines TRBV30 with TRBJ1-5; D is uncertain. CDR1 and CDR2 from the germline V gene are GTSNPN and SVGIG (reference sequence). V lost 1 base and J 3 bases, leaving 10 bases between the germline ends. The length of the CDR3 is 14 residues. The CDR3 sequence is CAWSAGDANQPQHF. The CDR3 DNA reads TGTGCCTGGAGTGCCGGGGATGCCAATCAGCCCCAGCATTTT.

The genes are TRBV10-3 and TRBJ1-2; 7 bases line up with TRBD1. The germline V gene encodes CDR1 ENHRY and CDR2 SYGVKD. The CDR3 is 12 amino acids. With V trimmed by 5 bases and J by 8 bases, 5 bases remained unmatched. The DNA of the CDR3 is TGTGCCATCAGTCTAGGGGGCAACGGCTACACCTTC. It yields the protein CAISLGGNGYTF.

The J gene is TRBJ1-1, the V gene TRBV19; TRBD1 agrees at 7 bases. CDR1 LNHDA and CDR2 SQIVND come from the germline V gene (reference sequence). The junction had 2 bases not matched to a gene; V was cut back by 6 bases and J by 1 base. The CDR3 sequence is 13 residues long. The CDR3 sequence: CASRDRTNTEAFF. The CDR3 nucleotides are TGTGCCAGTAGGGACAGGACGAACACTGAAGCTTTCTTT.

This sequence joins TRBV18 and TRBJ2-5; TRBD1 agrees at 7 bases. The germline CDR1 and CDR2 sequences are KGHSH and LQKENI. The CDR3 totals 15 residues. Trimming at V came to 8 bases and at J to 5 bases, leaving 14 bases not matched to a gene. The CDR3 is CASRPTIDREETQYF. The CDR3 nucleotides are TGTGCCAGCCGACCCACGATCGACAGGGAGGAGACCCAGTACTTC. Full variable domain (rest looked up from reference TRBV18 and TRBJ2-5): NAGVMQNPRHLVRRRGQEARLRCSPMKGHSHVYWYRQLPEEGLKFMVYLQKENIIDESGMPKERFSAEFPKEGPSILRIQQVVRGDSAAYFCASRPTIDREETQYFGPGTRLLVL.

The CDR3 nucleotides are TGTGCCAGCAGCTTTACTCAGGGGGCGCCGGACACTGAAGCTTTCTTT. This sequence encodes CASSFTQGAPDTEAFF. This rearrangement joins TRBV11-1 to TRBJ1-1; 8 positions agree with TRBD1. The CDR3 extends over 16 amino acids. Unmatched junction bases numbered 9, after V lost 3 bases and J lost 3 bases. Germline values: CDR1 SGHAT, CDR2 FQDESV (reference sequence).

The chain recombines TRBV19 with TRBJ1-5, with 11 bases matching TRBD1. The germline CDR1 and CDR2 sequences are LNHDA and SQIVND (reference sequence). The junction had 11 bases not matched to a gene; V was cut back by 7 bases and J by 0 bases. The CDR3 extends over 18 amino acids. Here the CDR3 DNA reads TGTGCCAGTACCCTACTAGGGACAGGGGGTGTTAGCAATCAGCCCCAGCATTTT. This sequence encodes CASTLLGTGGVSNQPQHF.

The chain has TRBV15 and TRBJ2-2; no clear D. The V end was cut by 0 bases, the J end by 6 bases, with 8 bases between. The CDR3 length is 14 residues. Germline loops: CDR1 LNHNV, CDR2 YYDKDF (reference sequence). The CDR3 coding sequence is TGTGCCACCAGCAGAGATACGAGCCCCGGGGAGCTGTTTTTT. Amino acid sequence: CATSRDTSPGELFF.

V gene TRBV7-3 combines with J gene TRBJ2-5; D might be TRBD1 (6 bases). The CDR3 runs 15 residues. Trimming pared 1 base from V and 5 bases from J, leaving 14 bases between. Germline V gene data show CDR1 as SGHTA and CDR2 as FQGTGA. The CDR3 protein is CASSLRPGEGETQYF. CDR3 DNA: TGTGCCAGCAGCTTAAGACCAGGGGAAGGCGAGACCCAGTACTTC. Filled out from reference TRBV7-3 and TRBJ2-5, the complete variable domain reads GAGVSQTPSNKVTEKGKYVELRCDPISGHTALYWYRQSLGQGPEFLIYFQGTGAADDSGLPNDRFFAVRPEGSVSTLKIQRTERGDSAVYLCASSLRPGEGETQYFGPGTRLLVL.

The CDR3 DNA reads as TGTGCCAGCAGGGCCCCGGGGGAGGGCTATGGCTACACCTTC. This codes for CASRAPGEGYGYTF. The chain links TRBV6-5 to TRBJ1-2; possibly TRBD1 for D (5 bases). CDR1 MNHEY and CDR2 SVGAGI come from the germline V gene. V shed 6 bases and J shed 4 bases, with 15 bases lying between them. CDR3 length equals 14 residues.